This is a list of T cell receptor beta chains from one sample in a study of T cells in localized non-small cell lung cancer. Profiled with immunoSEQ multiplex PCR; TCRdb holds only in-frame clones, not every one. The table has around 79,000 clones, 60% to 85% seen once. The sequencing used PBMCs, collected before any cancer treatment. The origin of the receptors is a man aged 35-69 years with stage II squamous cell lung carcinoma. CDR3s include the opening cysteine and the closing phenylalanine or tryptophan. Size tells how often a clone was seen (once, few, many) or the class of an expanded clone, and some rows leave it out.

v_call clone_size cdr3_aa
TRBV4-1 few CASSQGLRARDTEAFF
TRBV29-1 NA CSVVGDTEAFF
TRBV10-2 few CASSVNRRDGYTF
TRBV6-1 NA CASRVGRDHEQYF
TRBV4-2 NA CASSQNPGQGDTDTQYF
TRBV25-1 NA CASSETASYEQYF
TRBV28 NA CASSATEAFF
TRBV7-9 NA CASSSRDRDQETQYF
TRBV5-1 NA CASSLGQVDEQYF
TRBV6-1 NA CASSPRTGITYEQYF
TRBV5-5 NA CASSLNPRANTEAFF
TRBV6-6 NA CASSTRQVSGNTIYF
TRBV5-5 NA CASSLAPQGALEQYF
TRBV7-9 NA CASSPSSLAYGYTF
TRBV7-2 NA CASSLEYMTGRQGNTIYF
TRBV29-1 once CSVFGTEHFHTEAFF
TRBV14 many CASRGNRGGNTEAFF
TRBV6-5 once CASSVLGPSTDTQYF
TRBV7-2 few CASSLGSGSPPYEQYF
TRBV7-8 NA CASSYPPVETGSVNRETQYF
TRBV28 NA CASASGGTSYEQYF
TRBV7-2 NA CASSLTQLAGGGNEQFF
TRBV28 NA CASPPLAGAGDTQYF
TRBV15 few CATSSGRDRGDAFF
TRBV23-1 NA CANSTGGASHEQFF
TRBV9 NA CASGGGLLNTEAFF
TRBV5-4 once CASSLKGMNTEAFF
TRBV4-1 NA CASSQGSVDPAYEQYF
TRBV18 NA CASSPDRQKLTGELFF
TRBV10-3 NA CAISGGADTQYF
TRBV2 NA CASSVGGGDTEAFF
TRBV7-9 NA CASSTGRGWYGYTF
TRBV6-5 NA CASSSSAFRGREQFF
TRBV11-1 NA CASSWTSAFTDTQYF
TRBV6-6 NA CASSYGGTIEGNTIYF
TRBV6-1 NA CASSEWGRDNYGYTF
TRBV28 few CASREGDTEAFF
TRBV29-1 NA CSAAGVGYEQYF
TRBV4-2 NA CASSQDLSSGSPDTQYF
TRBV7-6 NA CASSPDSAGGLYEQYF
TRBV11-2 NA CASSLGVAGELFF
TRBV5-1 NA CASSRQGEKLFF
TRBV6-6 NA CASQRSWFDTGELFF
TRBV28 NA CATVGDSTDTQYF
TRBV2 NA CASSERYTGELFF
TRBV25-1 NA CASRGTGAEQYF
TRBV7-2 NA CASSLGARPEKLFF
TRBV5-6 NA CASSFGTAQYF
TRBV30 NA CAWSVDRVTGELFF
TRBV5-1 few CASRHRSEGYGYTF
TRBV28 once CASSLQGEQYF